This T cell receptor (beta chain) was recorded in a study of beta chain features in type 1 diabetes. General study findings and limits: There was no resolution here of whether HLA type influences TCRB rearrangement. Type 1 diabetes patients had fewer VDJ junction insertions and more deletions. Shorter templates might be favored by PCR, and equally so in patients and in controls.

The whole isolated RNA underwent reverse transcription, so sequencing captured expressed TCRB transcripts. Generated by immunoSEQ multiplex PCR, the TCRdb table keeps only in-frame clones and is missing some. The sample records some 140,000 clones, approximately 9.2% being singletons. This clone has just a few counts. Antigen unknown. The sequencing sample was made of central memory CD4+ T cells from blood. The TCR sequence derives from a man aged 18 to 29 in good health.

In DNA, the CDR3 is TGTGCCAGCAGGTTGACAGGGGATTCGAATGAGCAGTTCTTC. It translates to CASRLTGDSNEQFF. The rearrangement uses TRBV25-1 and TRBJ2-1, with 8 bases fitting TRBD1. The CDR3 consists of 14 residues. Germline CDR1 MGHDK, CDR2 SYGVNS. Losses at the gene ends were 6 bases for V and 7 bases for J; bases not matched to a gene: 8.